This T cell receptor beta chain is from a study of blood T cell repertoires in COVID-19. Overall study context: The United States, Italy and Spain provided the acute and convalescent COVID-19 samples. Nucleic acid was either cDNA or gDNA, and it came from T cells, B-cell-depleted T cells, or PBMCs.

The V segment lost 5 bases and the J segment 5 bases; nucleotides outside the gene matches: 4. In germline, CDR1 is LGHNT, CDR2 FRNRAP. The CDR3 loop spans 13 amino acids. Per the authors' pipeline: Amplification of reference gene primers provided the estimated nucleated cell counts. The repertoire was sequenced with immunoSEQ multiplex PCR; TCRdb's copy has only in-frame clones and lacks some. The V and J calls and clone size are taken from that table; D and trimming were inferred from the DNA. Among about 110,000 clones, about four fifths were seen once, and the ten largest hold about 17%. This clone appeared a few times. Other DNA sequences of this sample code for an identical CDR3.

Sequenced material: peripheral blood. The chain joins TRBV12-5 to TRBJ2-5, with 8 bases aligning to TRBD2. The sequence was obtained from a woman aged 60 to 75 with acute or convalescent COVID-19. CDR3 loop: CASGPRGGETQYF. Written as DNA, the CDR3 is TGTGCTAGTGGTCCTCGGGGGGGGGAGACCCAGTACTTC.